This entry concerns a single TCR beta chain. The antigen is unknown. Every bit of the isolated RNA underwent reverse transcription, so sequencing read expressed TCRB transcripts. Method: immunoSEQ multiplex PCR; TCRdb's copy keeps in-frame clones and lacks some. The table has some 200,000 clones, 16% seen once. The sample comes from a study of beta chain features in type 1 diabetes. The study's findings and limits: There was a moderate but significant shortening of TCRB CDR3s in all four CD4+ subsets of Type 1 diabetes patients. Naive, central memory and Treg TCRB repertoires seemed to resemble each other more closely in patients than they did in healthy donors.

This CDR3 contains 14 residues. The V segment lost 10 bases and the J segment 1 base; nucleotides outside the gene matches: 10. In germline, CDR1 is MGHDK, CDR2 SYGVNS. A heparinised blood draw that averaged roughly 100 mL was obtained once from each donor. The chain joins TRBV25-1 to TRBJ2-7; 7 bases are shared with TRBD1. Sequencing used naive CD4+ T cells from blood. This receptor was taken from a man under 40 with type 1 diabetes. The CDR3 region is CANLPRDSSYEQYF. DNA for the CDR3: TGTGCCAACCTCCCCCGGGACAGTTCCTACGAGCAGTACTTC.